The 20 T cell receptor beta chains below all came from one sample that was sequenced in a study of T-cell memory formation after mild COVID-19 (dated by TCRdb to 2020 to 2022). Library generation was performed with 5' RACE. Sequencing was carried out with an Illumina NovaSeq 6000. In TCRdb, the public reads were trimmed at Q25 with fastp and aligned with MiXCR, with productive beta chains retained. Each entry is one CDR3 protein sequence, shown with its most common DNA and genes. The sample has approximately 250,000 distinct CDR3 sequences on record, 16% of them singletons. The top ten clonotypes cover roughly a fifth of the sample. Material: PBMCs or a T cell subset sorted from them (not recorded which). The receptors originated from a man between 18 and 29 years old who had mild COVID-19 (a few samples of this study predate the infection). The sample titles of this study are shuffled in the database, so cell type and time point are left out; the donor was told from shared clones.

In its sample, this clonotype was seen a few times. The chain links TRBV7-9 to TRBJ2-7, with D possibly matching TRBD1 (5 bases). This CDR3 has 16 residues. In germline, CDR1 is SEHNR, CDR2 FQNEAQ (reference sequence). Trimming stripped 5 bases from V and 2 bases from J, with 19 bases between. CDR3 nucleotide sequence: TGTGCCAGCAGCCCCCAGGCAGGCAGGGCCCCCTACGAGCAGTACTTC. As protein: CASSPQAGRAPYEQYF.

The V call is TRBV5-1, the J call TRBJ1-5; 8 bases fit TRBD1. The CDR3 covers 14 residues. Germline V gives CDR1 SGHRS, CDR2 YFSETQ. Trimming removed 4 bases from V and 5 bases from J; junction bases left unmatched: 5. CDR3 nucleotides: TGCGCCAGCAGCGCCGGACAGGGCGATCAGCCCCAGCATTTT. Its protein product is CASSAGQGDQPQHF.

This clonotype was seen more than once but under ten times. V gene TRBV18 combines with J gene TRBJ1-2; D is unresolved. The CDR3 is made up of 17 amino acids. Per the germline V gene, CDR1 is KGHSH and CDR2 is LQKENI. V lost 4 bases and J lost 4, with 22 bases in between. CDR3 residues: CASSLFRALRDIYGYTF. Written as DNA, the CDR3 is TGTGCCAGCTCACTCTTCCGGGCCCTTCGGGATATCTATGGCTACACCTTC.

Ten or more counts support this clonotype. CDR3 residues: CASSLASGGPDTQYF. The CDR3 region has the DNA TGCGCCAGCAGCTTAGCCAGCGGGGGACCAGATACGCAGTATTTT. The chain couples TRBV5-1 to TRBJ2-3, with TRBD2 matching over 8 bases. Germline values: CDR1 SGHRS, CDR2 YFSETQ. The CDR3 covers 15 residues. The V segment lost 2 bases and the J segment 4 bases; nucleotides outside the gene matches: 6.

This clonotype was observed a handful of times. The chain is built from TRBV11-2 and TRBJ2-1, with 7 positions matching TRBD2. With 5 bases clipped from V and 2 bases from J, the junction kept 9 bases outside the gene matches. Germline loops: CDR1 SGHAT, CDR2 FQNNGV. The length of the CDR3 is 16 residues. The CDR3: CASSPPSGTTYNEQFF. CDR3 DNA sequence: TGTGCCAGCAGCCCCCCCTCCGGGACTACCTACAATGAGCAGTTCTTC.

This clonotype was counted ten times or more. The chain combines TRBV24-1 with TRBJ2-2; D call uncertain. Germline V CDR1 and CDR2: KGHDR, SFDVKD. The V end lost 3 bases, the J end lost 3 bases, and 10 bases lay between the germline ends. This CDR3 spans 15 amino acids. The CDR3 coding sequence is TGTGCCACCAGTGATACCCGGGCCGACACCGGGGAGCTGTTTTTT. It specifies CATSDTRADTGELFF.

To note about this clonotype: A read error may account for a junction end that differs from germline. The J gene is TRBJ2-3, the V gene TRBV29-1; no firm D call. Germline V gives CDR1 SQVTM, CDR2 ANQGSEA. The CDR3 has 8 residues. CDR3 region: CSVDSRDF. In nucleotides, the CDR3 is TGCAGCGTTGACTCTAGGGATTTT.

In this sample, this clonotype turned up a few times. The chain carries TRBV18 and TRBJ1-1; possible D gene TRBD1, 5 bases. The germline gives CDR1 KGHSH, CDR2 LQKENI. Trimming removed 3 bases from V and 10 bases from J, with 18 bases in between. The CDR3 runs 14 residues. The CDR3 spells CASSPSGQSRGAFF. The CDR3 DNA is TGTGCCAGCTCACCGTCGGGGCAGTCAAGGGGAGCTTTCTTT. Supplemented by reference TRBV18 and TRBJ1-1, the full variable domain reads NAGVMQNPRHLVRRRGQEARLRCSPMKGHSHVYWYRQLPEEGLKFMVYLQKENIIDESGMPKERFSAEFPKEGPSILRIQQVVRGDSAAYFCASSPSGQSRGAFFGQGTRLTVV.

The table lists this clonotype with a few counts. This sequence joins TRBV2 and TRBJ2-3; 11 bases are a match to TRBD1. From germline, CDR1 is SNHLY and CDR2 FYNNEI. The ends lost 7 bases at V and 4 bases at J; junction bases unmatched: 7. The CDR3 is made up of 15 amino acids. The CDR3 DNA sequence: TGTGCCAGCAAGCGGGGGACAGGGGGTGCAGATACGCAGTATTTT. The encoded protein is CASKRGTGGADTQYF. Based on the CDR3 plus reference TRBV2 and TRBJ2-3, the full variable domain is EPEVTQTPSHQVTQMGQEVILRCVPISNHLYFYWYRQILGQKVEFLVSFYNNEISEKSEIFDDQFSVERPDGSNFTLKIRSTKLEDSAMYFCASKRGTGGADTQYFGPGTRLTVL.

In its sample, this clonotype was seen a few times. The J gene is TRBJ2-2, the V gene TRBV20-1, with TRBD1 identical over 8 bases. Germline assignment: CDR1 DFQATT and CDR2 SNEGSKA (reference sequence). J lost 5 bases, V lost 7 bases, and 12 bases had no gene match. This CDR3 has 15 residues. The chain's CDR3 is CSVPGQGSWTGELFF. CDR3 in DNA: TGCAGTGTCCCCGGACAGGGAAGTTGGACCGGGGAGCTGTTTTTT.

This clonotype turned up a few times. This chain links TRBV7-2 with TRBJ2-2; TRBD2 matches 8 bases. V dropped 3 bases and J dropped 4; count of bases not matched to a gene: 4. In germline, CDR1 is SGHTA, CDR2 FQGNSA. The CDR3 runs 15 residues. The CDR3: CASSFSGGGTGELFF. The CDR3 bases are TGTGCCAGCAGCTTCAGCGGGGGCGGCACCGGGGAGCTGTTTTTT.

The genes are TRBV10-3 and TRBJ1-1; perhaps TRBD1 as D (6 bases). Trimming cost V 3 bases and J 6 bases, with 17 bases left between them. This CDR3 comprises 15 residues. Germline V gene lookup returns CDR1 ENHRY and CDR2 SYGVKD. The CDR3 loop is CAISDAVGRGSEAFF. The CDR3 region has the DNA TGTGCCATCAGTGACGCTGTTGGCAGGGGCTCTGAAGCTTTCTTT.

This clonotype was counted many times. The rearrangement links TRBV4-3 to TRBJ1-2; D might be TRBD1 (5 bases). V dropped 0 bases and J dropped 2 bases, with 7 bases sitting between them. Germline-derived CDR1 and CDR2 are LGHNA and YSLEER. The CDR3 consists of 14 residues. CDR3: CASSQDWGNYGYTF. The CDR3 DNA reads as TGCGCCAGCAGCCAAGATTGGGGGAACTATGGCTACACCTTC.

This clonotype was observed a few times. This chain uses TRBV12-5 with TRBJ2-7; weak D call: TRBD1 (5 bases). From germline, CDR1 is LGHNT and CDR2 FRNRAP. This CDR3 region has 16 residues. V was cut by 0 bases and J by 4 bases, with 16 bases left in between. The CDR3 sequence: CASGLVSSRVGYEQYF. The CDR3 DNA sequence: TGTGCTAGTGGTTTGGTAAGCAGCAGGGTTGGTTACGAGCAGTACTTC.

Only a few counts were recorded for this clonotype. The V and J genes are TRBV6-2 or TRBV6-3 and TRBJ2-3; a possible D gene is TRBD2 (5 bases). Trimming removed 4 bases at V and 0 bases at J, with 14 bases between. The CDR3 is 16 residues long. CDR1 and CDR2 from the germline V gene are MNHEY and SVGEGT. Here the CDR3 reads CASSFTSGTSTDTQYF. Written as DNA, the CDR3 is TGTGCCAGCAGTTTCACAAGCGGAACTAGCACAGATACGCAGTATTTT.

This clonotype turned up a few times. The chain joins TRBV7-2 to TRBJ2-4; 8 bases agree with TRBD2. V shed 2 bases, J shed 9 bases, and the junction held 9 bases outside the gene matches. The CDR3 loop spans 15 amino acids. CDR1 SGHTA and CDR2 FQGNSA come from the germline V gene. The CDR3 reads CASSLRGGGSSIQYF. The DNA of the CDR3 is TGTGCCAGCAGCTTACGGGGGGGCGGTTCGAGCATTCAGTACTTC.

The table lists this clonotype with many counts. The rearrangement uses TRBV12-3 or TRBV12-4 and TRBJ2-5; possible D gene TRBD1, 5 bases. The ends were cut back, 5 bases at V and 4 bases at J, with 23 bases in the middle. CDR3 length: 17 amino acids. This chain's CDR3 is CASSPQGEEWVGETQYF. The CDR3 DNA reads TGTGCCAGCAGTCCTCAGGGTGAGGAATGGGTCGGAGAGACCCAGTACTTC.

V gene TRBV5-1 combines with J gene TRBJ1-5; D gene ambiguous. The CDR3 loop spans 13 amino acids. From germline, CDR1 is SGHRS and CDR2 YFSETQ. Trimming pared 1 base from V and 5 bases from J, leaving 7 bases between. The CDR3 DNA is TGCGCCAGCAGCTTGTTGGCGGATCAGCCCCAGCATTTT. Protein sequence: CASSLLADQPQHF. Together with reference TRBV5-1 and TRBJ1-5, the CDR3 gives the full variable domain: KAGVTQTPRYLIKTRGQQVTLSCSPISGHRSVSWYQQTPGQGLQFLFEYFSETQRNKGNFPGRFSGRQFSNSRSEMNVSTLELGDSALYLCASSLLADQPQHFGDGTRLSIL.

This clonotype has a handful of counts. The CDR3 DNA follows: TGCAGTGCTAGTTCGACTAGCGGAACGAACACCGGGGAGCTGTTTTTT. It encodes CSASSTSGTNTGELFF. This sequence joins TRBV20-1 and TRBJ2-2, with 9 bases lining up with TRBD2. Germline V gene data show CDR1 as DFQATT and CDR2 as SNEGSKA (reference sequence). CDR3 size: 16 residues. Trimming cost V 3 bases and J 0 bases; bases outside gene matches: 5.

The CDR3 loop reads CSVGGTKNTGELFF. The CDR3 region has the DNA TGCAGCGTTGGGGGGACAAAAAACACCGGGGAGCTGTTTTTT. This chain joins TRBV29-1 and TRBJ2-2; TRBD1 is a possible D gene (6 bases). Trimming removed 4 bases at V and 2 bases at J, with 11 bases between. This CDR3 is 14 amino acids long. From germline, CDR1 is SQVTM and CDR2 ANQGSEA.